Presented here are 30 T cell receptor beta chains from one specimen sequenced in a study of neurological immune-mediated disorders. From the 5' RACE reads, TCRdb called clonotypes with MiXCR, one entry per CDR3 protein. The profile covers around 69,000 distinct CDR3 sequences, with roughly 4.5% appearing a single time and 6.9% taken by the ten largest. Sequenced sample: PBMCs. The receptors stem from a man aged 25-45 years with multiple sclerosis.

This clonotype was counted ten times or more. The genes are TRBV10-1 and TRBJ1-1; D remains ambiguous. This CDR3 has 10 amino acids. The ends were cut back, 6 bases at V and 4 bases at J, with 3 bases in the middle. Per germline, CDR1 WNHNN and CDR2 SYGVQD (reference sequence). CDR3 DNA: TGCGCCAGCAGCTCCACTGAAGCTTTCTTT. This encodes CASSSTEAFF.

The table lists this clonotype with many counts. The J gene is TRBJ2-2, the V gene TRBV10-3; 7 bases match TRBD1. The CDR3 consists of 13 residues. Trimming at V came to 5 bases and at J to 5 bases, leaving 2 bases not matched to a gene. Germline-derived CDR1 and CDR2 are ENHRY and SYGVKD. The CDR3 DNA is TGTGCCATCAGTAAGACAGGGACCGGGGAGCTGTTTTTT. Its translation: CAISKTGTGELFF.

This clonotype was seen a few times. The chain joins TRBV4-1 to TRBJ2-1; D gene uncertain. V was cut by 3 bases and J by 3 bases, with 18 bases left in between. Germline lookup yields CDR1 MGHRA and CDR2 YSYEKL. The CDR3 runs to 17 residues. The CDR3 reads CASSHRLGLVLYNEQFF. As DNA, the CDR3 is TGCGCCAGCAGCCACCGGTTAGGGCTAGTTCTCTACAATGAGCAGTTCTTC.

This clonotype was detected many times. The chain combines TRBV6-5 with TRBJ1-1; D gene uncertain. The germline CDR1 and CDR2 sequences are MNHEY and SVGAGI. The CDR3 extends over 15 amino acids. The V gene lost 1 base and the J gene lost 1 base, with 10 bases spanning the gap. CDR3 in DNA: TGTGCCAGCAGTTACTTGGCCTCAGGGAACACTGAAGCTTTCTTT. Protein: CASSYLASGNTEAFF.

This clonotype showed up just a few times. V usage is TRBV7-6 and J usage is TRBJ1-1, with unresolved D. Trimming stripped 5 bases from V and 0 bases from J, with 10 bases between. Germline V gives CDR1 SGHVS, CDR2 FNYEAQ. The CDR3 consists of 14 residues. The CDR3 here is CASSPSPLNTEAFF. In DNA, the CDR3 is TGTGCCAGCAGCCCCTCCCCCCTGAACACTGAAGCTTTCTTT.

This clonotype was found many times. This sequence joins TRBV29-1 and TRBJ1-1; D unclear. V dropped 5 bases and J dropped 3 bases, with 10 bases sitting between them. Per germline, CDR1 SQVTM and CDR2 ANQGSEA. The CDR3 has 12 residues. CDR3 in amino acids: CSVIHRDTEAFF. In DNA form, the CDR3 reads TGCAGCGTTATACATAGGGACACTGAAGCTTTCTTT.

This clonotype was counted only a few times. J is TRBJ1-2 and V is TRBV29-1; no reliable D call. This CDR3 region has 14 residues. Germline CDR1 and CDR2: SQVTM and ANQGSEA. The V gene lost 7 bases and the J gene lost 4 bases, with 19 bases spanning the gap. The CDR3 reads CSAAVIGVRYGYTF. CDR3 in DNA: TGCAGCGCAGCCGTAATCGGGGTTCGCTATGGCTACACCTTC.

This clonotype came up many times. This chain connects TRBV5-1 to TRBJ1-5; a possible D gene is TRBD1 (5 bases). From germline, CDR1 is SGHRS and CDR2 YFSETQ. V lost 4 bases to trimming and J lost 6 bases, with 17 bases between them. There are 15 residues in the CDR3. DNA of the CDR3: TGCGCCAGCAGCCTAACTACTGGGGGAAGTCAGCCCCAGCATTTT. Amino acids: CASSLTTGGSQPQHF.

This clonotype showed up just a few times. The chain has TRBV11-2 and TRBJ1-1; D not certain. The CDR3 is 12 residues long. Trimming stripped 3 bases from V and 10 bases from J, with 12 bases between. Germline V gives CDR1 SGHAT, CDR2 FQNNGV. CDR3 sequence (DNA): TGTGCCAGCAGCTTCCTCGGGCAGTCAGCTTTCTTT. As protein: CASSFLGQSAFF.

This clonotype was counted at least ten times. The gene calls are TRBV5-5 and TRBJ2-3; D unresolved. V was shortened by 1 base and J by 1 base, with 4 bases between the two germline ends. CDR1 is SGHKS, CDR2 YYEKEE, per germline (reference sequence). The CDR3 consists of 13 residues. The CDR3 reads CASSLIRTDTQYF. CDR3 bases: TGTGCCAGCAGCTTGATCCGCACAGATACGCAGTATTTT. The variable domain in full, completed from reference TRBV5-5 and TRBJ2-3, reads DAGVTQSPTHLIKTRGQQVTLRCSPISGHKSVSWYQQVLGQGPQFIFQYYEKEERGRGNFPDRFSARQFPNYSSELNVNALLLGDSALYLCASSLIRTDTQYFGPGTRLTVL.

This clonotype has ten or more counts. This chain links TRBV20-1 with TRBJ2-1, with D possibly matching TRBD2 (7 bases). CDR3 length equals 13 residues. Germline V CDR1 and CDR2: DFQATT, SNEGSKA (reference sequence). V was clipped by 6 bases and J by 3 bases, with 12 bases between them. In DNA form, the CDR3 reads TGCAGTGCAGGGGGAGGGGACTACAATGAGCAGTTCTTC. Protein: CSAGGGDYNEQFF.

This clonotype has at least ten counts. This chain links TRBV2 with TRBJ1-1, with TRBD1 as a possible D gene (5 bases). Germline V gives CDR1 SNHLY, CDR2 FYNNEI. The CDR3 loop spans 16 amino acids. V was trimmed by 5 bases and J by 1 base, leaving 17 bases between them. In DNA, the CDR3 is TGTGCCAGCAGTCCCGGACATCCTAATCAGAACACTGAAGCTTTCTTT. This gives the protein CASSPGHPNQNTEAFF.

Ten or more counts support this clonotype. V and J are TRBV6-1 and TRBJ1-5; D perhaps matches TRBD1 (5 bases). Between the trimmed V and J ends, which lost 4 bases and 5 bases, there was a span of 12 bases. Germline V gene data show CDR1 as MNHNS and CDR2 as SASEGT. The CDR3 has 14 residues. The chain's CDR3 is CASSASGSDQPQHF. In DNA form, the CDR3 reads TGTGCCAGCAGTGCCTCAGGGTCAGATCAGCCCCAGCATTTT.

Ten or more counts support this clonotype. V is TRBV12-5 and J is TRBJ1-1, with TRBD1 matching over 9 bases. Germline V gene sequence: CDR1 LGHNT, CDR2 FRNRAP. V was pared by 5 bases and J by 0 bases, with 10 bases of the junction left unmatched. The CDR3 is 17 residues long. CDR3: CASGAIVTGGMNTEAFF. The CDR3 region has the DNA TGTGCTAGTGGTGCGATCGTGACAGGGGGTATGAACACTGAAGCTTTCTTT.

This clonotype was seen many times. This rearrangement joins TRBV20-1 to TRBJ1-2; TRBD1 is a possible D gene (5 bases). The V gene lost 2 bases and the J gene lost 2 bases, with 21 bases spanning the gap. The CDR3 has 17 amino acids. Looked up from germline, CDR1 is DFQATT and CDR2 is SNEGSKA (reference sequence). The chain's CDR3 is CSARLLGRASGNYGYTF. CDR3 in DNA: TGCAGTGCTAGACTTCTGGGCAGGGCGAGTGGCAACTATGGCTACACCTTC.

This clonotype occurred many times. V and J are TRBV6-5 and TRBJ2-7; a weak D match, TRBD1 (6 bases). Per germline, CDR1 MNHEY and CDR2 SVGAGI. V dropped 6 bases and J dropped 2 bases, with 14 bases sitting between them. The CDR3 sequence is 14 residues long. Here the CDR3 reads CASSRGRGTYEQYF. CDR3 DNA: TGTGCCAGCAGCAGGGGACGGGGAACCTACGAGCAGTACTTC.

This rearrangement joins TRBV27 to TRBJ2-1, with a weak D call TRBD1 (6 bases). V lost 5 bases and J 0 bases, leaving 20 bases between the germline ends. The germline CDR1 and CDR2 sequences are MNHEY and SMNVEV (reference sequence). This CDR3 is 18 amino acids long. The CDR3 DNA reads TGTGCCAGCAGTCTGTTTACCGGGACATCTCGCTCCTACAATGAGCAGTTCTTC. Its protein product is CASSLFTGTSRSYNEQFF.

Many counts were recorded for this clonotype. V and J are TRBV5-1 and TRBJ1-1, with D perhaps matching TRBD1 (5 bases). V was shortened by 7 bases and J by 0 bases, with 10 bases between the two germline ends. This CDR3 region has 13 residues. Germline lookup yields CDR1 SGHRS and CDR2 YFSETQ. CDR3 loop: CASGRDLNTEAFF. The CDR3 DNA sequence: TGCGCCAGCGGGAGGGACTTGAACACTGAAGCTTTCTTT.

This clonotype showed up many times. The V gene is TRBV7-9, the J gene TRBJ1-1, with D unresolved. CDR1 is SEHNR and CDR2 is FQNEAQ in the germline V gene (reference sequence). With 6 bases removed from V and 2 bases from J, the gap between germline ends came to 4 bases. This CDR3 region has 11 residues. CDR3 sequence (DNA): TGTGCCAGCAGATCAAACACTGAAGCTTTCTTT. Translation: CASRSNTEAFF.

This clonotype was picked up a small number of times. The gene calls are TRBV11-2 and TRBJ1-1; D ambiguous. Germline assignment: CDR1 SGHAT and CDR2 FQNNGV. Trimming stripped 1 base from V and 6 bases from J, with 12 bases between. The CDR3 extends over 14 amino acids. The CDR3 protein is CASSLAFTGAEAFF. CDR3 bases: TGTGCCAGCAGCTTAGCCTTTACCGGGGCTGAAGCTTTCTTT.

This clonotype was recorded many times. The J gene is TRBJ1-4, the V gene TRBV7-9; D call uncertain. The germline CDR1 and CDR2 sequences are SEHNR and FQNEAQ (reference sequence). Trimming cost V 0 bases and J 5 bases, with 7 bases left between them. This CDR3 contains 14 residues. CDR3 in DNA: TGTGCCAGCAGCTTAGCACGAACGAATGAAAAACTGTTTTTT. Translation: CASSLARTNEKLFF.

This clonotype was detected many times. V and J are TRBV29-1 and TRBJ1-2; D is uncertain. CDR1 and CDR2 from the germline V gene are SQVTM and ANQGSEA. Trimming pared 3 bases from V and 5 bases from J, leaving 4 bases between. The CDR3 totals 10 residues. This CDR3 reads CSVEGYGYTF. CDR3 bases: TGCAGCGTTGAGGGATATGGCTACACCTTC.

This clonotype was observed a few times. The chain joins TRBV20-1 to TRBJ2-5; possible D gene TRBD1, 5 bases. From germline, CDR1 is DFQATT and CDR2 SNEGSKA (reference sequence). This CDR3 has 14 residues. The V end was cut by 4 bases, the J end by 3 bases, with 15 bases between. In nucleotides, the CDR3 is TGCAGTGCTACCCCAGGGCAGCCTGAAGAGACCCAGTACTTC. This codes for CSATPGQPEETQYF.

There are many counts of this clonotype. V and J are TRBV20-1 and TRBJ2-3; D is uncertain. Germline CDR1 is DFQATT and CDR2 is SNEGSKA (reference sequence). The V gene lost 0 bases and the J gene lost 4 bases, with 11 bases spanning the gap. CDR3 length equals 14 residues. CDR3 amino acids: CSARDIQFPDTQYF. CDR3 nucleotides: TGCAGTGCTAGAGATATACAGTTTCCAGATACGCAGTATTTT.

The gene calls are TRBV10-3 and TRBJ2-2, with 8 nucleotides matching TRBD2. There are 14 residues in the CDR3. V trimming: 7 bases; J trimming: 5 bases; junction bases outside the gene matches: 6. The germline gives CDR1 ENHRY, CDR2 SYGVKD. CDR3 DNA: TGTGCCATCAAGGGGACTAGAAAGACCGGGGAGCTGTTTTTT. This gives the protein CAIKGTRKTGELFF.

This clonotype showed up just a few times. The V gene is TRBV12-3 or TRBV12-4, the J gene TRBJ1-5; 7 positions agree with TRBD1. The CDR3 runs 14 residues. J gave up 9 bases and V 6 bases, and 11 bases lay outside the gene matches. The CDR3 region has the DNA TGTGCCAGCAGCCCCGGGACAGTCGGAGGGCCCCAGCATTTT. It encodes CASSPGTVGGPQHF.

There are many counts of this clonotype. The chain joins TRBV7-9 to TRBJ1-2; D uncertain. Germline-derived CDR1 and CDR2 are SEHNR and FQNEAQ (reference sequence). V gave up 7 bases and J gave up 6 bases, with 21 bases separating them. The length of the CDR3 is 15 residues. The CDR3 DNA follows: TGTGCCAGCATCCGACATGGGAATTCGGAGGATGGCTACACCTTC. It codes for CASIRHGNSEDGYTF.

A few counts support this clonotype. The rearrangement joins TRBV5-1 to TRBJ2-4; weak D call: TRBD2 (5 bases). Germline V gives CDR1 SGHRS, CDR2 YFSETQ. V dropped 4 bases and J dropped 9 bases, with 17 bases sitting between them. This CDR3 has 14 amino acids. The CDR3 bases are TGCGCCAGCAGCCCGGGTCGTTCTCGGGGCATTCAGTACTTC. Protein sequence: CASSPGRSRGIQYF.

The chain has TRBV20-1 and TRBJ1-2; a weak D match, TRBD1 (5 bases). The germline gives CDR1 DFQATT, CDR2 SNEGSKA (reference sequence). The V and J ends lost 3 bases and 4 bases respectively, with 12 bases between them. This CDR3 contains 13 residues. The DNA of the CDR3 is TGCAGTGCTAGCCCGACAGCCTCCTATGGCTACACCTTC. Translated: CSASPTASYGYTF.

There are a few counts of this clonotype. A much larger clone is a single base away; this may be a read error. This rearrangement joins TRBV7-9 to TRBJ1-1; D ambiguous. Germline V gene lookup returns CDR1 SEHNR and CDR2 FQNEAQ (reference sequence). There are 11 residues in the CDR3. CDR3 sequence reads: CASRLEGKAFF. The CDR3 DNA reads as TGTGCCAGCAGATTAGAAGGGAAAGCTTTCTTT.